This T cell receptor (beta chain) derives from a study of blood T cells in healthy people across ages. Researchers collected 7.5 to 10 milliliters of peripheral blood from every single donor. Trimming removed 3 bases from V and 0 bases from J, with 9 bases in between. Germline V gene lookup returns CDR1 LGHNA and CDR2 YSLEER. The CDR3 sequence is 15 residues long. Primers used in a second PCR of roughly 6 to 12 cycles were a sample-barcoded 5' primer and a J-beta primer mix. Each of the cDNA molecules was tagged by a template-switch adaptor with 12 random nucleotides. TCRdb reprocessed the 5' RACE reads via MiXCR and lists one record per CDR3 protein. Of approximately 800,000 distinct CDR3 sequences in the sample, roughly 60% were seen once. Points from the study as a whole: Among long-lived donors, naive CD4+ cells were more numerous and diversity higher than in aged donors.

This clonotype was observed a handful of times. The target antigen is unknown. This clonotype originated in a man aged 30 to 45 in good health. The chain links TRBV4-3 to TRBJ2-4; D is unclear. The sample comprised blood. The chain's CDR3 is CASSQQALAKNIQYF. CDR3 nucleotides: TGCGCCAGCAGCCAGCAGGCCTTAGCCAAAAACATTCAGTACTTC.